A selection of T cell receptor beta chains follows, all from one sample in a study of cytotoxic CD8 clonotypes in ibrutinib-treated CLL. Clones were read by immunoSEQ multiplex PCR, and TCRdb kept only the in-frame ones, dropping some. The sample has 200,000 or so clones, 70% seen once; the top ten hold over 5.5%. This material consisted of PBMCs, taken after 12 months of ibrutinib treatment. The receptors were gathered from a human donor with chronic lymphocytic leukemia. CDR3s include the opening cysteine and the closing phenylalanine or tryptophan. Each record gives: V gene, J gene, clone size, D gene, CDR3 protein, CDR3 DNA. The D gene is left open where the match is weak. Expanded clones are given a class, and other clones once, few, many or no size at all.

TRBV6-6	TRBJ1-2	.	TRBD1	CASSPSGQGSTYTF	TGTGCCAGCAGTCCTTCGGGACAGGGATCGACCTACACCTTC
TRBV2	TRBJ2-5	.	TRBD2	CARSGLAVETQYF	TGTGCCAGGTCGGGACTAGCAGTGGAGACCCAGTACTTC
TRBV5-4	TRBJ2-3	.	.	CASSWGYRVTDTQYF	TGTGCCAGCAGCTGGGGCTACAGGGTAACAGATACGCAGTATTTT
TRBV30	TRBJ1-1	few	.	CAWSAPGAGRRTEAFF	TGTGCCTGGAGTGCACCCGGGGCAGGGAGACGGACTGAAGCTTTCTTT
TRBV9	TRBJ1-3	.	TRBD1	CASSVHQGAGNTIYF	TGTGCCAGCAGCGTCCACCAGGGGGCTGGAAACACCATATATTTT
TRBV27	TRBJ1-2	few	TRBD1	CASRTGSNDGYTF	TGTGCCAGCAGGACAGGGAGCAATGATGGCTACACCTTC
TRBV10-2	TRBJ1-2	.	TRBD1	CASRNRDRDGYTF	TGCGCCAGCAGAAACCGGGACAGAGATGGCTACACCTTC
TRBV5-1	TRBJ2-5	few	.	CASSLGQQETQYF	TGCGCCAGCAGCTTGGGACAGCAAGAGACCCAGTACTTC
TRBV6-1	TRBJ2-7	.	TRBD1	CASSEVIGTGFVEQYF	TGTGCCAGCAGTGAAGTCATCGGGACAGGGTTTGTCGAGCAGTACTTC
TRBV23-1	TRBJ1-1	few	.	CASSQLPGLPDTEAFF	TGCGCCAGCAGTCAATTGCCAGGCCTGCCGGACACTGAAGCTTTCTTT
TRBV4-1	TRBJ2-3	.	TRBD1	CASSSSGQGYTDTQYF	TGCGCCAGCAGCTCCTCGGGACAGGGGTACACAGATACGCAGTATTTT
TRBV6-1	TRBJ1-3	.	.	CASSGMRASGNTIYF	TGTGCCAGCAGTGGAATGAGGGCCTCTGGAAACACCATATATTTT
TRBV6-5	TRBJ1-4	.	.	CASSPTWNEKLFF	TGTGCCAGCAGCCCTACTTGGAATGAAAAACTGTTTTTT
TRBV30	TRBJ1-1	.	.	CAWSEPRSNTEAFF	TGTGCCTGGAGTGAACCCAGGTCGAACACTGAAGCTTTCTTT
TRBV11-2	TRBJ2-6	.	.	CASSLLGANVLTF	TGTGCCAGCAGCTTATTAGGGGCCAACGTCCTGACTTTC
TRBV9	TRBJ2-5	.	TRBD2	CASSVGGGAAETQYF	TGTGCCAGCAGCGTAGGCGGGGGGGCTGCCGAGACCCAGTACTTC
TRBV9	TRBJ1-2	few	TRBD1	CASSAPGQGGYGYTF	TGTGCCAGCAGCGCCCCGGGACAGGGAGGCTATGGCTACACCTTC
TRBV27	TRBJ2-6	.	TRBD2	CASKSGGQVANVLTF	TGTGCCAGCAAATCGGGGGGTCAAGTCGCCAACGTCCTGACTTTC
TRBV4-2	TRBJ2-2	.	TRBD2	CASSPGLAGGLGELFF	TGTGCCAGCAGCCCTGGACTAGCGGGGGGGCTCGGGGAGCTGTTTTTT
TRBV5-6	TRBJ1-1	.	.	CASQQATVNTEAFF	TGTGCCAGCCAGCAAGCGACAGTGAACACTGAAGCTTTCTTT
TRBV9	TRBJ2-3	once	.	CASRGGGPWQDTQYF	TGTGCCAGCAGAGGAGGGGGGCCTTGGCAAGATACGCAGTATTTT
TRBV4-3	TRBJ1-2	.	.	CASSQELYSGVYYGYTF	TGCGCCAGCAGCCAGGAATTGTACTCAGGCGTTTACTATGGCTACACCTTC
TRBV15	TRBJ2-7	.	TRBD1	CATSRDRGTYEQYF	TGTGCCACCAGCAGGGACAGGGGCACGTACGAGCAGTACTTC
TRBV5-1	TRBJ2-3	.	.	CASRTGGMSDTQYF	TGCGCCAGCAGGACTGGGGGGATGTCAGATACGCAGTATTTT
TRBV6-1	TRBJ2-4	.	.	CASSEGRQNIQYF	TGTGCCAGCAGTGAAGGGAGGCAAAACATTCAGTACTTC
TRBV7-9	TRBJ1-3	.	.	CASSLRDAGNTIYF	TGTGCCAGCAGCTTGAGGGATGCCGGAAACACCATATATTTT
TRBV27	TRBJ2-1	.	.	CASGSSYNEQFF	TGTGCCAGCGGGTCCTCCTACAATGAGCAGTTCTTC
TRBV23-1	TRBJ2-1	few	.	CASSQFLRGQFF	TGCGCCAGCAGTCAATTCCTTAGGGGGCAGTTCTTC
TRBV18	TRBJ1-4	.	.	CASSRGDNEKLFF	TGTGCCAGCTCACGGGGTGATAATGAAAAACTGTTTTTT
TRBV7-9	TRBJ2-7	.	TRBD1	CASSPLGQGSSYEQYF	TGTGCCAGCAGCCCGCTGGGACAGGGGAGCTCCTACGAGCAGTACTTC
TRBV6-5	TRBJ1-1	.	.	CASSYSMGLEAFF	TGTGCCAGCAGTTACTCGATGGGACTTGAAGCTTTCTTT
TRBV7-2	TRBJ2-2	.	.	CASSFLVLSNTGELFF	TGTGCCAGCAGCTTCTTAGTACTATCGAACACCGGGGAGCTGTTTTTT
TRBV2	TRBJ2-3	.	TRBD2	CASRLAGSTDTQYF	TGTGCCAGCAGACTAGCGGGGAGCACAGATACGCAGTATTTT
TRBV2	TRBJ1-3	.	.	CASSEITGHSGNTIYF	TGTGCCAGCAGTGAGATTACGGGACACTCTGGAAACACCATATATTTT
TRBV19	TRBJ1-1	.	.	CASSIWDKGFGNTEAFF	TGTGCCAGTAGTATTTGGGACAAGGGCTTCGGGAACACTGAAGCTTTCTTT
TRBV30	TRBJ2-7	.	.	CAWSVGSGPYEQYF	TGTGCCTGGAGTGTCGGAAGCGGTCCTTACGAGCAGTACTTC
TRBV18	TRBJ1-4	.	.	CASSPLRSEKLFF	TGTGCCAGCTCACCACTGCGGAGTGAAAAACTGTTTTTT
TRBV28	TRBJ2-1	.	.	CASSLLHQSYNEQFF	TGTGCCAGCAGTTTATTACACCAATCCTACAATGAGCAGTTCTTC
TRBV6-1	TRBJ2-5	once	TRBD2	CASSERGTSGSRETQYF	TGTGCCAGCAGTGAAAGGGGGACTAGCGGGAGTAGGGAGACCCAGTACTTC
TRBV5-1	TRBJ2-3	.	.	CASSLGWGSLGSSTDTQYF	TGCGCCAGCAGCCTGGGATGGGGGAGCTTGGGAAGTAGCACAGATACGCAGTATTTT
TRBV11-3	TRBJ2-7	.	.	CASKSGEQYF	TGTGCCAGCAAATCAGGCGAGCAGTACTTC
TRBV6-5	TRBJ2-5	few	TRBD1	CASSYAGGGETQYF	TGTGCCAGCAGTTACGCAGGGGGTGGAGAGACCCAGTACTTC
TRBV6-4	TRBJ2-2	.	.	CASSERSTSTGELFF	TGTGCCAGCAGTGAACGAAGTACGAGCACCGGGGAGCTGTTTTTT
TRBV10-3	TRBJ1-5	many	TRBD1	CAISRTGNQPQHF	TGTGCCATCAGCCGGACAGGGAATCAGCCCCAGCATTTT
TRBV9	TRBJ2-3	.	.	CASSVGVHWTDTQYF	TGTGCCAGCAGCGTAGGGGTGCATTGGACAGATACGCAGTATTTT
TRBV29-1	TRBJ1-2	.	TRBD1	CSVTGQGNYGYTF	TGCAGCGTCACCGGACAGGGGAACTATGGCTACACCTTC
TRBV29-1	TRBJ1-1	.	.	CSVLMNTEAFF	TGCAGCGTTTTGATGAACACTGAAGCTTTCTTT
TRBV2	TRBJ1-2	.	.	CARTMGTSAYGGYTF	TGTGCCAGAACCATGGGGACTTCAGCGTATGGTGGCTACACCTTC
TRBV18	TRBJ1-1	medium-sized	TRBD1	CASSPTGQGDAFF	TGTGCCAGCTCACCAACGGGCCAGGGGGACGCTTTCTTT
TRBV5-1	TRBJ2-3	.	.	CASSLPSDTQYF	TGCGCCAGCAGCTTGCCCTCAGATACGCAGTATTTT
TRBV28	TRBJ1-5	.	.	CASSSLGQGGLRSPQHF	TGTGCCAGCAGTTCCCTGGGTCAAGGGGGTTTAAGATCGCCCCAGCATTTT
TRBV18	TRBJ1-2	.	TRBD1	CASSSNRGGYTF	TGTGCCAGCTCATCAAACAGGGGTGGCTACACCTTC
TRBV27	TRBJ1-1	few	.	CASSHRAMNTEAFF	TGTGCCAGCAGCCACAGGGCCATGAACACTGAAGCTTTCTTT
TRBV30	TRBJ1-5	.	.	CAWSIGQPQHF	TGTGCCTGGAGTATCGGGCAGCCCCAGCATTTT
TRBV7-9	TRBJ1-5	.	.	CASSLLSAVGNQPQHF	TGTGCCAGCAGCCTCCTGTCGGCGGTGGGGAATCAGCCCCAGCATTTT
TRBV14	TRBJ1-4	.	.	CASSQNRLATNEKLFF	TGTGCCAGCAGCCAAAACCGACTAGCAACTAATGAAAAACTGTTTTTT
TRBV19	TRBJ1-1	.	TRBD1	CASTRRTGFTEAFF	TGTGCCAGTACCAGGCGGACAGGGTTCACTGAAGCTTTCTTT